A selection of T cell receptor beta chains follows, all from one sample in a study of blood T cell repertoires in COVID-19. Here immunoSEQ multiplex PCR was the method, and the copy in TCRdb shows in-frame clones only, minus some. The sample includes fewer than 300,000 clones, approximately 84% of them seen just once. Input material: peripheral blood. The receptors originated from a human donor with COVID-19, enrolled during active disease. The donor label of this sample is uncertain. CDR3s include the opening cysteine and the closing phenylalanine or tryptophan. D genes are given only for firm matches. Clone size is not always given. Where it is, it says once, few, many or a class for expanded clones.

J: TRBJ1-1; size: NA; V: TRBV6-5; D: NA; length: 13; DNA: TGTGCCAGCAACCCCGGGTCTCACACTGAAGCTTTCTTT; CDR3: CASNPGSHTEAFF
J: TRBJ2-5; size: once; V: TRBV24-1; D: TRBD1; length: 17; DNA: TGTGCCACCAGTGATTCCCCCGGACAGGGGGTCGAGGAGACCCAGTACTTC; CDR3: CATSDSPGQGVEETQYF
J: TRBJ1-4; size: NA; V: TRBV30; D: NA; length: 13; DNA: TGTGCCTGGAGTGGCGGGGCTAATGAAAAACTGTTTTTT; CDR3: CAWSGGANEKLFF
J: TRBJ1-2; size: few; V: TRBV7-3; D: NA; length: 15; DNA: TGTGCCAGCAGCTCGGGGGAGGGGACGCGGTATGGCTACACCTTC; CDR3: CASSSGEGTRYGYTF
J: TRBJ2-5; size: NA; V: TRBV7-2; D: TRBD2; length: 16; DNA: TGTGCCAGCAGCCCAGGGGGACTAGCGGGACAAGAGACCCAGTACTTC; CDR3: CASSPGGLAGQETQYF
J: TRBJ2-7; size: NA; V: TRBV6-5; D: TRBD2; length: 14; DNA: TGTGCCAGCAGTTACACCTCGGGGGGGTACGAGCAGTACTTC; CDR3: CASSYTSGGYEQYF
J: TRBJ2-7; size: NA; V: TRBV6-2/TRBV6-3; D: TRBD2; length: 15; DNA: TGTGCCAGCAGTGTGGGACTAGCGGGAGGAAACGAGCAGTACTTC; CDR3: CASSVGLAGGNEQYF
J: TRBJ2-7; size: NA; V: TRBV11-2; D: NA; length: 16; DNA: TGTGCCAGCAGCCTCCTAAGAGGAGCAAGGGGCTACGAGCAGTACTTC; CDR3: CASSLLRGARGYEQYF
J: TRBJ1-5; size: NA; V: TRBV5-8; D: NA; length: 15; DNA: TGTGCCAGCAGCTTATCATACCAGGGCAATCAGCCCCAGCATTTT; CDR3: CASSLSYQGNQPQHF
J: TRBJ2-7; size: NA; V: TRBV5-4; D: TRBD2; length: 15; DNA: TGTGCCAGCAGCGCAGGGACTAGCGGATCCTACGAGCAGTACTTC; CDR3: CASSAGTSGSYEQYF
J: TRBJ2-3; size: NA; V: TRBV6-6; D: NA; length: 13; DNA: TGTGCCAGCGGATCAATGGGAGGAGATACGCAGTATTTT; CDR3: CASGSMGGDTQYF
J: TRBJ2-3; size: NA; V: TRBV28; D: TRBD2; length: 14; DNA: TGTGCCAGCCGACTAGCGGGGTGGTTGGATACGCAGTATTTT; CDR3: CASRLAGWLDTQYF
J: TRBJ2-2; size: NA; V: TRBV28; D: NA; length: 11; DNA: TGTGCCAGTGGATATGGGACAGAGCTGTTTTTT; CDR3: CASGYGTELFF
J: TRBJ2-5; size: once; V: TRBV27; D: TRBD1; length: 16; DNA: TGTGCCAGCAGTTTAATGTGGGCAGGGGGCGAAGAGACCCAGTACTTC; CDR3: CASSLMWAGGEETQYF
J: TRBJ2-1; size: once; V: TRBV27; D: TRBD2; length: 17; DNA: TGTGCCAGCACCTCCCCCCCCGGACTAGCGGGGAGGAATGAGCAGTTCTTC; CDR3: CASTSPPGLAGRNEQFF
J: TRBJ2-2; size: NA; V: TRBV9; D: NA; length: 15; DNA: TGTGCCAGCAGCGGCTTCCGGGACACGGCGGGGGAGCTGTTTTTT; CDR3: CASSGFRDTAGELFF
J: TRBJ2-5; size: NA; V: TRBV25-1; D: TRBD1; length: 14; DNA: TGTGCCAGCAGTGGGGTGACAGGGCAAGAGACCCAGTACTTC; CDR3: CASSGVTGQETQYF
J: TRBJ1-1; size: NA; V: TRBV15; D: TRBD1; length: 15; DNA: TGTGCCACCAGCACCCCACGGACAGGGAACACTGAAGCTTTCTTT; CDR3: CATSTPRTGNTEAFF
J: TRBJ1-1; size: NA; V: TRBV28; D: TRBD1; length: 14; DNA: TGTGCCAGCATTGACAGGGGGCCTGCAACTGAAGCTTTCTTT; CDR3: CASIDRGPATEAFF
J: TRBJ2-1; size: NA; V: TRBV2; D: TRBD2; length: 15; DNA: TGTGCCAGCAGCCCCTTAGCGGGAGGCCGGAATGAGCAGTTCTTC; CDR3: CASSPLAGGRNEQFF
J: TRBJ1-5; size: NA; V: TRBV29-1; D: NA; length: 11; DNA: TGCAGCGTTGGAGCCAATCAGCCCCAGCATTTT; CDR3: CSVGANQPQHF
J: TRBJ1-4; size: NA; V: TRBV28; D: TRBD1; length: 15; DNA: TGTGCCAGCAGTTTCGCACAGGGGGGGAATGAAAAACTGTTTTTT; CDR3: CASSFAQGGNEKLFF
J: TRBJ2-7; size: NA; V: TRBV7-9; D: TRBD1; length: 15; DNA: TGTGCCAGCAGCTTAAGACAGGGGTCCGTCTACGAGCAGTACTTC; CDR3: CASSLRQGSVYEQYF
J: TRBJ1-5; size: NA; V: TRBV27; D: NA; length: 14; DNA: TGTGCCAGCAGTTTAAACGGTATCAATCAGCCCCAGCATTTT; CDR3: CASSLNGINQPQHF
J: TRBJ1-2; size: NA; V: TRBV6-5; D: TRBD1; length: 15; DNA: TGTGCCAGCAGTTACCGTCCGGGACAGTTCTATGGCTACACCTTC; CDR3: CASSYRPGQFYGYTF
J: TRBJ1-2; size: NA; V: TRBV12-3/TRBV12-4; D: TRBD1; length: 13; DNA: TGTGCCAGCAGCCCAGGACAGGGCGATGGCTACACCTTC; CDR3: CASSPGQGDGYTF
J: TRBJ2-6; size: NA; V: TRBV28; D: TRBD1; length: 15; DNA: TGTGCCAGCAGCCGACAGGGGCCTGGGGCCAACGTCCTGACTTTC; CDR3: CASSRQGPGANVLTF
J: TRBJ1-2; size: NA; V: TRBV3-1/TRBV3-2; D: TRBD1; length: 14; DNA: TGTGCCAGCAGCCAATACAGGGGCGACTATGGCTACACCTTC; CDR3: CASSQYRGDYGYTF
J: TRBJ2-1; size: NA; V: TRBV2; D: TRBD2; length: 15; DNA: TGTGCCAGCAACCGGGAGGGTGTGACCTACAATGAGCAGTTCTTC; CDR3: CASNREGVTYNEQFF
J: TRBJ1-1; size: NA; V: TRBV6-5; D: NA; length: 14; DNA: TGTGCCGGGGGGGCAGGACTTATGAACACTGAAGCTTTCTTT; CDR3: CAGGAGLMNTEAFF
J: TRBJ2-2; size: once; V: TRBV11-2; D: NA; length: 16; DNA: TGTGCCAGCAGCTTAGAGTGGGGGCGGAACACCGGGGAGCTGTTTTTT; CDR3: CASSLEWGRNTGELFF
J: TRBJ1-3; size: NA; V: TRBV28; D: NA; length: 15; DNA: TGTGCCAGCAGACGGGGGGACCACTCTGGAAACACCATATATTTT; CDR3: CASRRGDHSGNTIYF
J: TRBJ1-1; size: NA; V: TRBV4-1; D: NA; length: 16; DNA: TGCGCCAGCAGCCAAGGTCTGGGCCAGATGAACACTGAAGCTTTCTTT; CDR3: CASSQGLGQMNTEAFF
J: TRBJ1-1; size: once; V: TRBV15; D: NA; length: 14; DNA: TGTGCCACCAGCAGGGGGCCGTCGGGGGCTGAAGCTTTCTTT; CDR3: CATSRGPSGAEAFF
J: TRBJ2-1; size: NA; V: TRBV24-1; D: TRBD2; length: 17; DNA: TGTGCCACCAGTGATTCAGCTAGCGGGAGTCAATACAATGAGCAGTTCTTC; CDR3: CATSDSASGSQYNEQFF
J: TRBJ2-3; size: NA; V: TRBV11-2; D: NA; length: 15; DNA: TGTGCCAGCAGCTTAGACAGGGCTAGCACAGATACGCAGTATTTT; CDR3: CASSLDRASTDTQYF
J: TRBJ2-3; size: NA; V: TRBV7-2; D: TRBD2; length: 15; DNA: TGTGCCAGCAGCGTTCCGACTAGCGGGAGGGGTACGCAGTATTTT; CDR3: CASSVPTSGRGTQYF
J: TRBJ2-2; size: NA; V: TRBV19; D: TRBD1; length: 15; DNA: TGTGCCAGTAGTGCCCCGGGACAGGGGGCCGGGGAGCTGTTTTTT; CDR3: CASSAPGQGAGELFF
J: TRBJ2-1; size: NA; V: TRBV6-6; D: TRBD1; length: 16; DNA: TGTGCCAGCAGTCCCCCGGGACAGAGCCTCACGGGGAGGCAGTTCTTC; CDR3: CASSPPGQSLTGRQFF
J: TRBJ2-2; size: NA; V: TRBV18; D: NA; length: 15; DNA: TGTGCCAGCTCACCCCCCGCTCACAGCACCGGGGAGCTGTTTTTT; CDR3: CASSPPAHSTGELFF
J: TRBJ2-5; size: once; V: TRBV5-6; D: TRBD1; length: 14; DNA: TGTGCCAGCAGCCACACAGGGGGCGGAGAGACCCAGTACTTC; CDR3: CASSHTGGGETQYF
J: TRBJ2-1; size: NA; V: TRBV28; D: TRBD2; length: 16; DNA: TGTGCCAGCAGTCTGCAAGGTAGCGGGAGTGTCAATGAGCAGTTCTTC; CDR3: CASSLQGSGSVNEQFF
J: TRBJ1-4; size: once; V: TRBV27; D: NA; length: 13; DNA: TGTGCCAGCAGTTTCGCGGCTCGGGGGGAACTGTTTTTT; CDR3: CASSFAARGELFF
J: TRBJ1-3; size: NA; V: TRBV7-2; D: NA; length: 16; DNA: TGTGCCAGCAGCCTTAACATGGGGGGCTCTGGAAACACCATATATTTT; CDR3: CASSLNMGGSGNTIYF
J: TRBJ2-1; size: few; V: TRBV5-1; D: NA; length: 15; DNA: TGCGCCAGCAGCCGGTCGGGGGAAGAGGGGTATGAGCAGTTCTTC; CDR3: CASSRSGEEGYEQFF
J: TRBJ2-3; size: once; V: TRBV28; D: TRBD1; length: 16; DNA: TGTGCCAGCACTCTGGACAGGGGGCCTGGCACAGATACGCAGTATTTT; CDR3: CASTLDRGPGTDTQYF
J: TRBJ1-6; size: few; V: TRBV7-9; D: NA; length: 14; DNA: TGTGCCAGCAGCCTAAACGCGGAAAATTCACCCCTCCACTTT; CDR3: CASSLNAENSPLHF
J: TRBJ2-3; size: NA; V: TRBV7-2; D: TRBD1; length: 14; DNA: TGTGCCAGCAGCTTGGACAGGAGGACAGATACGCAGTATTTT; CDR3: CASSLDRRTDTQYF
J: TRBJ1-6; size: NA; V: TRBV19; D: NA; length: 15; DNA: TGTGCCAGTAGTATAGCAGGACTATATAATTCACCCCTCCACTTT; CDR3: CASSIAGLYNSPLHF
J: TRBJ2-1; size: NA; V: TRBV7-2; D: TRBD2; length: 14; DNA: TGTGCCAGCAGCATCGGACTAGCTAGTAATGAGCAGTTCTTC; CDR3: CASSIGLASNEQFF
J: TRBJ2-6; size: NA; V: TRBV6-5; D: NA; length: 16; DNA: TGTGCCAGCAGTTACTCGGAGTCCCCTGGGGCCAACGTCCTGACTTTC; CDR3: CASSYSESPGANVLTF